This entry concerns a single T cell receptor (beta chain). What it binds is not known. The CDR3 totals 15 residues. Trimming removed 4 bases at V and 4 bases at J, with 14 bases between. Germline CDR1 is LGHDT and CDR2 is YNNKEL (reference sequence). The entry originates in a study of blood T cells in healthy people across ages. General study findings and limits: It was not possible, with unsorted PBMCs, to conclusively compare naive and antigen-experienced cells. Donor CMV status was unknown, possibly confounding expanded clonotype changes. Considered underestimates were the diversity estimates obtained from one million T cells.

Sample-barcoded 5' priming and a J-beta primer mix drove a second PCR of roughly 7 to 11 cycles. Each single sample gave us at least 2.5 million CDR3-containing paired-end reads. TCRdb ran MiXCR on the 5' RACE reads and lists one entry per CDR3 protein. The repertoire holds some 880,000 distinct CDR3 sequences, 35% to 40% seen once, with 13% in the top ten. The specimen sequenced was blood. The chain links TRBV3-1 to TRBJ2-1; weak D call: TRBD2 (6 bases). The source is a man aged 18 to 29 in good health. The CDR3 is CASSRGTLGYNEQFF. CDR3 bases: TGTGCCAGCAGCCGCGGGACCCTAGGGTACAATGAGCAGTTCTTC.